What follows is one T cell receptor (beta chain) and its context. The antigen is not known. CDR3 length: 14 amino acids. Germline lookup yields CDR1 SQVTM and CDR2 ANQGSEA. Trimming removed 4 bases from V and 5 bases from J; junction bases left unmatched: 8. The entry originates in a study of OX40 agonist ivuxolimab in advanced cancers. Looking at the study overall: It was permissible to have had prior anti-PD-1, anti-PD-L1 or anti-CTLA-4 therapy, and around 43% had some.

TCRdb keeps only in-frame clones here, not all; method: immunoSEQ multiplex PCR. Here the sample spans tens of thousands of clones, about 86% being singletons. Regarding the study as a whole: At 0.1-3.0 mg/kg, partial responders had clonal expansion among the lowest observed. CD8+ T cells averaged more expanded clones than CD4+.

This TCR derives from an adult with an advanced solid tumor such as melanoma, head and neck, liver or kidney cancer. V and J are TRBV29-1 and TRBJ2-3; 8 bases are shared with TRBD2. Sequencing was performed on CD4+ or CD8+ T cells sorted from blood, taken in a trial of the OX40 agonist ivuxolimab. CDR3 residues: CSVVQAGAQDTQYF. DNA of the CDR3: TGCAGCGTTGTCCAAGCGGGAGCCCAAGATACGCAGTATTTT.